The present T cell receptor (beta chain) was sequenced within a study of cytomegalovirus exposure and HLA in healthy donors. Study-wide results and limits: Per a prior analysis, the majority of TCR beta V segments were productive roughly 87% or roughly 30% of the time.

Comment on this clone: No antigen is known for it.

Vbeta (60) and Jbeta (13) primers were used in the PCR. Assay used: immunoSEQ multiplex PCR; TCRdb lists only in-frame clones, some missing. The repertoire holds over 130,000 clones, with around 78% as singletons. CDR1 is SGHNT, CDR2 YENEEA, per germline. CDR3 length: 15 residues. V lost 2 bases and J lost 1, with 9 bases in between. This rearrangement joins TRBV11-3 to TRBJ2-1, with D perhaps TRBD2 (6 bases). The sequenced sample consisted of PBMCs. This TCR was sampled from a woman in her forties in good health and CMV-seropositive. The CDR3 sequence is CASSLPGVSYNEQFF. The DNA for the CDR3 is TGTGCCAGCAGCTTACCGGGAGTTTCCTACAATGAGCAGTTCTTC.